A selection of T cell receptor beta chains follows, all from one sample in a study of blood T cell repertoires in COVID-19. Here immunoSEQ multiplex PCR was the method, and the copy in TCRdb shows in-frame clones only, minus some. This sample has about 26,000 clones, with 92% found just once. The specimen sequenced was peripheral blood. Receptors originate from a human donor in a cohort sampled during active COVID-19. Both conserved end residues are part of each CDR3. The order of the fields is J gene, V gene, D gene, clone size, CDR3 DNA, CDR3 protein. D genes are given only for firm matches. Size values are once, few and many counts, or a class for expanded clones, and some rows have none.

TRBJ1-2,TRBV5-1,TRBD1,NA,TGCGCCAGCAGCCCACCGGGACAGGGCTCTGGCTACACCTTC,CASSPPGQGSGYTF
TRBJ1-4,TRBV2,TRBD1,NA,TGTGCCACGGCCGGGACAGGGGAGAGGCGGGTAAAACTGTTTTTT,CATAGTGERRVKLFF
TRBJ1-6,TRBV10-3,NA,NA,TGTGCCGTCTTAAGGTCGACCACAGATAATTCACCCCTCCACTTT,CAVLRSTTDNSPLHF
TRBJ2-5,TRBV4-1,TRBD2,NA,TGCGCCAGCAGCCCTCCTAGCGGGGGGTGGGAGACCCAGTACTTC,CASSPPSGGWETQYF
TRBJ2-4,TRBV5-1,NA,NA,TGCGCCAGCAGCTTGGGAGGAATAGCCAAAAACATTCAGTACTTC,CASSLGGIAKNIQYF
TRBJ2-1,TRBV2,NA,once,TGTGCCACCATAAGGGACTTTGGTGGCGGGGGACAATACAATGAGCAGTTCTTC,CATIRDFGGGGQYNEQFF
TRBJ1-5,TRBV28,NA,NA,TGTGCCAGCAGTCCCTCGGGTTATGGGGGGAATCAGCCCCAGCATTTT,CASSPSGYGGNQPQHF
TRBJ2-3,TRBV28,TRBD2,NA,TGTGCCAGCACGGAACTAGCGGGGTTAGATACGCAGTATTTT,CASTELAGLDTQYF
TRBJ2-3,TRBV29-1,TRBD1,once,TGCAGCGCTCGGACAGGGCATATCAACGCAGATACGCAGTATTTT,CSARTGHINADTQYF
TRBJ2-7,TRBV10-3,NA,NA,TGTGCCATCAGATACAGGACCTCCTACGAGCAGTACTTC,CAIRYRTSYEQYF
TRBJ2-3,TRBV27,TRBD2,NA,TGTGCCAGCAGTTTATTAGCGGGGGACTCCCTGGAGTATTTT,CASSLLAGDSLEYF
TRBJ1-2,TRBV6-2/TRBV6-3,NA,NA,TGTGCCAGCAGTTCGGGCGACAGGTCGGGAACTAACTATGGCTACACCTTC,CASSSGDRSGTNYGYTF
TRBJ2-1,TRBV7-8,TRBD2,once,TGTGCCAGCAGTCTTCCCCGCCGACTAGCGCGTTACAATGAGCAGTTCTTC,CASSLPRRLARYNEQFF
TRBJ2-3,TRBV12-3/TRBV12-4,NA,NA,TGTGCCAGCAGCTCCGGGGTCACAGATACGCAGTATTTT,CASSSGVTDTQYF
TRBJ2-6,TRBV4-1,NA,NA,TGCGCCAGCAGCCACGTCACCAGCTCTGGGGCCAACGTCCTGACTTTC,CASSHVTSSGANVLTF
TRBJ2-5,TRBV18,NA,medium-sized,TGTGCCAGCTCACCGGGGACTGGGGATGAGACCCAGTACTTC,CASSPGTGDETQYF
TRBJ2-5,TRBV25-1,NA,NA,TGTGCCAGCAGTGAACGAGGGCACCAAGAGACCCAGTACTTC,CASSERGHQETQYF